This T cell receptor (beta chain) was identified in a study of blood T cell repertoires in COVID-19. V shed 6 bases and J shed 8 bases, with 22 bases lying between them. Germline assignment: CDR1 MDHEN and CDR2 SYDVKM. The CDR3 has 15 residues. Recruits, aged about 18 to 90 years, lived in around 24 US areas. Some clones are missing from TCRdb's copy, which holds only in-frame ones; the method was immunoSEQ multiplex PCR. The table includes 170,000 or so clones, approximately 78% detected once. This chain connects TRBV28 to TRBJ1-2; D is possibly TRBD1 (5 bases). This TCR was sampled from a woman aged 45-65 years who had recovered from COVID-19. Sequencing input: PBMCs or T cells enriched from blood (not recorded which). The CDR3 DNA reads as TGTGCCAGCAGGCCCGCCTCCGCCAGCAGGGAAGGCTACACCTTC. Encoded protein: CASRPASASREGYTF.